This TCR beta chain appears in the sequencing data of a study of blood T cell repertoires in COVID-19. Turning to the study itself: Acute and convalescent COVID-19 specimens originated in the United States, Italy and Spain. Sources were T cells, B-cell-depleted T cells, or PBMCs; the material itself was cDNA or gDNA.

Under the authors' procedure: Estimation of nucleated cell counts was performed using reference gene primer amplification. TCRdb's table, derived via immunoSEQ multiplex PCR, lists solely in-frame clones and lacks some. The V and J calls and clone size were taken over from that table, and D and trimming were inferred from the DNA. The sample has 90,000 to 150,000 clones, roughly 80% seen once. Germline loops: CDR1 SGHTA, CDR2 FQGNSA. This CDR3 region has 16 residues. The trim removed 5 bases at V and 2 bases at J, leaving 7 bases unmatched. This TCR was recovered from a human donor in a cohort sampled during active COVID-19. The chain combines TRBV7-2 with TRBJ2-1; 9 bases are shared with TRBD2. Sequences were obtained from peripheral blood. The CDR3 reads CASSRMAGGPYNEQFF. The CDR3 DNA reads TGTGCCAGCAGCCGGATGGCGGGGGGGCCCTACAATGAGCAGTTCTTC.